Shown below are 28 T cell receptor beta chains from a single sample sequenced in a study of shared clonotypes between healthy human individuals. Profiled with immunoSEQ multiplex PCR; TCRdb holds only in-frame clones, not every one. Of about 110,000 clones listed, around 65% are singletons. The sequenced sample consisted of memory CD8+ T cells sorted from blood. Subset meaning: CD45RO+ cells pooled with CCR7-negative TemRA cells. The receptor source for this set is a woman aged 25 to 39 in good health.

This clone appeared many times. This rearrangement joins TRBV6-4 to TRBJ2-1, with D perhaps assigned TRBD1 or TRBD2 (5 bases each). Germline loops: CDR1 MRHNA, CDR2 SNTAGT. The germline V and J ends were trimmed by 5 bases and 4 bases, with 18 bases remaining between them. This CDR3 has 16 amino acids. Here the CDR3 DNA reads TGTGCCAGCAGTCCACCTAGAGGGGTCTTATACAATGAGCAGTTCTTC. Translation gives CASSPPRGVLYNEQFF.

The CDR3 reads CASSGEGPWEQYF. The CDR3 DNA reads TGTGCCAGCAGTGGAGAGGGCCCCTGGGAGCAGTACTTC. The chain carries TRBV2 and TRBJ2-7; tentatively, D is TRBD2 (5 bases). V was clipped by 4 bases and J by 7 bases, with 14 bases between them. This CDR3 contains 13 residues. From germline, CDR1 is SNHLY and CDR2 FYNNEI.

The genes are TRBV25-1 and TRBJ2-7, with D possibly being TRBD1 (5 bases). The V gene lost 4 bases and the J gene lost 0 bases, with 10 bases spanning the gap. This CDR3 has 14 amino acids. Germline lookup yields CDR1 MGHDK and CDR2 SYGVNS. This CDR3 reads CASSGTGLSYEQYF. The CDR3 coding sequence is TGTGCCAGCAGTGGCACAGGCCTCTCCTACGAGCAGTACTTC.

This chain connects TRBV7-9 to TRBJ2-2; 7 positions match TRBD1. The CDR3 is 14 amino acids. After removal of 10 bases from V and 4 bases from J, the junction contained 9 bases not matched to a gene. Germline V gene lookup returns CDR1 SEHNR and CDR2 FQNEAQ (reference sequence). CDR3 DNA: TGTGCCACACTAGACAGGGTTAGCACCGGGGAGCTGTTTTTT. Translation: CATLDRVSTGELFF.

The table lists this clone with a count of one. V and J are TRBV7-8 and TRBJ2-7, with unresolved D. Per germline, CDR1 SGHVS and CDR2 FQNEAQ. V gave up 4 bases and J gave up 0 bases, with 10 bases separating them. The CDR3 contains 14 residues. The chain's CDR3 is CASSSRDPSYEQYF. CDR3 in DNA: TGTGCCAGCAGCTCCCGAGACCCCTCCTACGAGCAGTACTTC.

The V call is TRBV2, the J call TRBJ2-7; D gene unclear. Trimming removed 7 bases from V and 3 bases from J, with 4 bases in between. The CDR3 contains 10 residues. Germline V CDR1 and CDR2: SNHLY, FYNNEI. Here the CDR3 DNA reads TGTGCCAGCACCCTCTACGAGCAGTACTTC. Its protein product is CASTLYEQYF.

Points on this clone: The sample has other DNA sequences that encode this CDR3 too. This chain connects TRBV28 to TRBJ2-7; 11 bases align to TRBD2. Germline V gives CDR1 MDHEN, CDR2 SYDVKM. The CDR3 spans 15 residues. The V segment lost 2 bases and the J segment 4 bases; nucleotides outside the gene matches: 4. This chain's CDR3 is CASSLVAGGPYEQYF. The CDR3, as DNA: TGTGCCAGCAGTTTAGTAGCGGGAGGGCCATACGAGCAGTACTTC.

There are a few counts of this clone. V and J are TRBV29-1 and TRBJ2-7; D may be TRBD1 (6 bases). The CDR3 runs 15 residues. Germline CDR1 reads SQVTM; CDR2 reads ANQGSEA. V was pared by 5 bases and J by 3 bases, with 20 bases between. CDR3 bases: TGCAGCGTTCGGACCTTAACAGGGAACCACTACGAGCAGTACTTC. This sequence encodes CSVRTLTGNHYEQYF.

The rearrangement uses TRBV5-1 and TRBJ2-7; 8 bases are shared with TRBD1. J lost 6 bases, V lost 6 bases, and 11 bases had no gene match. Germline V gene sequence: CDR1 SGHRS, CDR2 YFSETQ. This CDR3 is 14 amino acids long. DNA for the CDR3: TGCGCCAGCACCCCCGGGACAGGAGCTCTCGAGCAGTACTTC. It yields the protein CASTPGTGALEQYF. Using reference TRBV5-1 and TRBJ2-7 for the parts outside the CDR3, the full variable domain is KAGVTQTPRYLIKTRGQQVTLSCSPISGHRSVSWYQQTPGQGLQFLFEYFSETQRNKGNFPGRFSGRQFSNSRSEMNVSTLELGDSALYLCASTPGTGALEQYFGPGTRLTVT.

This sequence joins TRBV10-3 and TRBJ2-7; D might be TRBD2 (6 bases). Germline V gives CDR1 ENHRY, CDR2 SYGVKD. The CDR3 covers 16 residues. V was trimmed by 7 bases and J by 4 bases, leaving 23 bases between them. DNA for the CDR3: TGTGCCATCACCCAAGCTCGGGGGAGAAATACTTACGAGCAGTACTTC. Residues: CAITQARGRNTYEQYF.

V is TRBV4-3 and J is TRBJ1-2, with TRBD1 matching over 7 bases. Trimming removed 0 bases from V and 7 bases from J; junction bases left unmatched: 5. Germline lookup yields CDR1 LGHNA and CDR2 YSLEER. The CDR3 consists of 14 residues. In nucleotides, the CDR3 is TGCGCCAGCAGCCAAGATTTGACAGGGAGTGGCTACACCTTC. Encoded protein: CASSQDLTGSGYTF.

This chain uses TRBV6-4 with TRBJ2-1; 16 bases align to TRBD2. This CDR3 has 16 amino acids. Germline V gene lookup returns CDR1 MRHNA and CDR2 SNTAGT. The ends lost 4 bases at V and 8 bases at J; junction bases unmatched: 5. The CDR3 region is CASSVSGTSGGDEQFF. CDR3 nucleotides: TGTGCCAGCAGTGTCTCCGGGACTAGCGGGGGGGATGAGCAGTTCTTC.

This chain links TRBV28 with TRBJ2-1, with 8 bases aligning to TRBD2. After removal of 3 bases from V and 0 bases from J, the junction contained 10 bases not matched to a gene. Germline values: CDR1 MDHEN, CDR2 SYDVKM. This CDR3 contains 18 residues. The CDR3 spells CASSFPHPSGSSYNEQFF. The CDR3 DNA is TGTGCCAGCAGTTTTCCCCACCCCAGCGGGAGCTCCTACAATGAGCAGTTCTTC.

V and J are TRBV28 and TRBJ2-7, with D perhaps matching TRBD2 (5 bases). This CDR3 comprises 15 residues. From germline, CDR1 is MDHEN and CDR2 SYDVKM. V shed 6 bases and J shed 5 bases, with 20 bases lying between them. The CDR3 nucleotides read TGTGCCAGCAGCCCCTTAGGAGGACCTCAACACGAGCAGTACTTC. Protein product: CASSPLGGPQHEQYF. The whole variable domain, filled in from reference TRBV28 and TRBJ2-7, reads DVKVTQSSRYLVKRTGEKVFLECVQDMDHENMFWYRQDPGLGLRLIYFSYDVKMKEKGDIPEGYSVSREKKERFSLILESASTNQTSMYLCASSPLGGPQHEQYFGPGTRLTVT.

This clone was picked up a small number of times. This rearrangement joins TRBV28 to TRBJ1-2; perhaps TRBD1 as D (5 bases). Germline V lookup: CDR1 MDHEN, CDR2 SYDVKM. The CDR3 is 13 residues long. Trimming pared 6 bases from V and 4 bases from J, leaving 12 bases between. CDR3 region: CASSSGSFYGYTF. CDR3 bases: TGTGCCAGCAGCTCAGGGTCCTTCTATGGCTACACCTTC.

The chain uses TRBV7-5 and TRBJ2-1; the table names TRBD2, a call not compared with the DNA. TRBV7-5 is given as a pseudogene. This CDR3 region has 15 residues. CDR3 DNA sequence: TGTGCCAGCAGCCCAACTAGCGCAGGTGACAATGAGCAGTTCTTC. Protein product: CASSPTSAGDNEQFF.

The table lists this clone with many counts. This chain's CDR3 is CASSVGTTLYNEQFF. CDR3 DNA sequence: TGTGCCAGCAGCGTCGGGACAACCCTCTACAATGAGCAGTTCTTC. The chain combines TRBV9 with TRBJ2-1, with TRBD1 as a possible D gene (6 bases). Trimming removed 2 bases at V and 3 bases at J, with 12 bases between. Germline-derived CDR1 and CDR2 are SGDLS and YYNGEE. The CDR3 consists of 15 residues.

A remark on this clone: This same CDR3 is encoded by further DNA sequences in the sample. This chain connects TRBV6-4 to TRBJ2-3; perhaps TRBD2 as D (6 bases). The germline gives CDR1 MRHNA, CDR2 SNTAGT. With 3 bases removed from V and 0 bases from J, the gap between germline ends came to 10 bases. This CDR3 has 15 residues. CDR3 bases: TGTGCCAGCAGTGAGGGAAGCGGGAGCACAGATACGCAGTATTTT. This gives the protein CASSEGSGSTDTQYF.

The rearrangement links TRBV25-1 to TRBJ1-1; perhaps TRBD1 as D (5 bases). The germline V gene encodes CDR1 MGHDK and CDR2 SYGVNS. Trimming pared 3 bases from V and 8 bases from J, leaving 13 bases between. The CDR3 loop spans 13 amino acids. CDR3 loop: CASSDPGGEEAFF. The CDR3 region has the DNA TGTGCCAGCAGTGATCCCGGGGGGGAGGAAGCTTTCTTT.

This clone was counted only a few times. The chain carries TRBV5-1 and TRBJ1-2, with 9 bases aligning to TRBD1. CDR1 and CDR2 from the germline V gene are SGHRS and YFSETQ. The V segment lost 0 bases and the J segment 5 bases; nucleotides outside the gene matches: 2. The CDR3 consists of 14 residues. The CDR3 DNA reads TGCGCCAGCAGCTTGGACGGACAGGGGTATGGCTACACCTTC. Translation gives CASSLDGQGYGYTF.

The V and J genes are TRBV9 and TRBJ2-1; the D call may be TRBD1 or TRBD2 (5 bases each). In germline, CDR1 is SGDLS, CDR2 YYNGEE. V gave up 0 bases and J gave up 6 bases, with 13 bases separating them. There are 15 residues in the CDR3. CDR3 sequence reads: CASSVAWGSTNEQFF. In DNA, the CDR3 is TGTGCCAGCAGCGTAGCTTGGGGGTCTACCAATGAGCAGTTCTTC.

J is TRBJ2-1 and V is TRBV28, with 10 bases aligning to TRBD2. Germline V lookup: CDR1 MDHEN, CDR2 SYDVKM. V trimming: 6 bases; J trimming: 0 bases; junction bases outside the gene matches: 8. The CDR3 is 17 amino acids. CDR3 region: CASSPGPSGSSYNEQFF. In DNA, the CDR3 is TGTGCCAGCAGCCCCGGCCCTAGCGGGAGCTCCTACAATGAGCAGTTCTTC.

The chain uses TRBV5-6 and TRBJ2-1, with 8 bases matching TRBD2. This CDR3 region has 15 residues. The ends lost 1 base at V and 4 bases at J; junction bases unmatched: 4. The germline CDR1 and CDR2 sequences are SGHDT and YYEEEE. CDR3 bases: TGTGCCAGCAGCTTGACTAGCGGCGGGTACAATGAGCAGTTCTTC. Its protein is CASSLTSGGYNEQFF.

A single count supports this clone. This rearrangement joins TRBV6-6 to TRBJ2-1; D is uncertain. CDR3 length: 13 amino acids. Trimming removed 2 bases at V and 12 bases at J, with 14 bases between. Germline assignment: CDR1 MNHNY and CDR2 SVGAGI (reference sequence). CDR3 sequence reads: CASSYALILGQFF. In nucleotides, the CDR3 is TGTGCCAGCAGTTACGCTCTGATTCTAGGGCAGTTCTTC.

The V gene is TRBV13, the J gene TRBJ2-1; D unresolved. Germline V gives CDR1 PRHDT, CDR2 FYEKMQ (reference sequence). Trimming removed 8 bases from V and 0 bases from J, with 5 bases in between. The CDR3 has 12 residues. The CDR3 sequence is CASAFSYNEQFF. In DNA form, the CDR3 reads TGTGCCAGCGCATTCTCCTACAATGAGCAGTTCTTC.

The chain joins TRBV4-1 to TRBJ2-7; 8 nucleotides line up with TRBD1. Losses at the gene ends were 5 bases for V and 2 bases for J; bases not matched to a gene: 2. Germline V lookup: CDR1 MGHRA, CDR2 YSYEKL. The CDR3 has 13 amino acids. This CDR3 is CASSLQGAYEQYF. In nucleotides, the CDR3 is TGCGCCAGCAGCTTACAGGGGGCCTACGAGCAGTACTTC.

This clone was counted between two and nine times. The chain uses TRBV28 and TRBJ1-2; unclear D gene. The CDR3 sequence is 11 residues long. The germline V and J ends were trimmed by 6 bases and 4 bases, with 6 bases remaining between them. In germline, CDR1 is MDHEN, CDR2 SYDVKM. CDR3 region: CASSYFYGYTF. The DNA of the CDR3 is TGTGCCAGCAGCTACTTCTATGGCTACACCTTC.

This clone appeared a single time. The V call is TRBV4-2, the J call TRBJ1-5; unclear D gene. The CDR3 covers 15 residues. V was pared by 1 base and J by 3 bases, with 10 bases between. Germline V gene sequence: CDR1 LGHNA, CDR2 YNFKEQ. The CDR3 DNA reads TGTGCCAGCAGCCAAGGGTACTGGGTCAATCAGCCCCAGCATTTT. Protein: CASSQGYWVNQPQHF.